This T cell receptor (beta chain) was observed in a study of blood T cell repertoires in COVID-19. On the study more broadly: The samples span acute and convalescent COVID-19 from the United States, Italy and Spain.

In its sample, this clone was seen once. TCRdb keeps only in-frame clones here, not all; method: immunoSEQ multiplex PCR. Of tens of thousands of clones listed, roughly 87% are singletons. Sequencing input: peripheral blood. This TCR derives from a woman of 80 years or more with COVID-19, enrolled during active disease.

CDR3 region: CASSQGNGPGMQYF. Here the CDR3 DNA reads TGTGCCAGCAGCCAGGGGAACGGGCCAGGGATGCAGTACTTC. The V and J genes are TRBV3-1 (or the pseudogene TRBV3-2) and TRBJ2-5; possibly TRBD1 for D (5 bases). Trimming left V 3 bases short and J 11 bases short, with 19 bases between. The CDR3 loop spans 14 amino acids. Germline V gene lookup returns CDR1 LGHDT and CDR2 YNNKEL (reference sequence).